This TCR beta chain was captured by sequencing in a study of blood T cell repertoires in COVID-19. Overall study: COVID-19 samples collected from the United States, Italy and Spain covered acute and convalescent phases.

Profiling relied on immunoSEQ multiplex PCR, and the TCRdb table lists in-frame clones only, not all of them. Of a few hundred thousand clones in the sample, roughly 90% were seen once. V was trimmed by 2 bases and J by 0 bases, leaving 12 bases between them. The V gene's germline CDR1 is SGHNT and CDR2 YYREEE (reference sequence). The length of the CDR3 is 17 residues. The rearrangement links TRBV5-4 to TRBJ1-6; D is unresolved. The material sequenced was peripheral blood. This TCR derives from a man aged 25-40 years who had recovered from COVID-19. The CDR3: CASSLNGGNSYNSPLHF. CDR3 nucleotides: TGTGCCAGCAGCTTAAATGGCGGGAACTCCTATAATTCACCCCTCCACTTT.